This TCR beta chain is drawn from a study of T-cell memory formation after mild COVID-19. Notes on the study in general: Day 15 to 85 contractors were CD4/CD8 balanced; later expanders leaned CD4+. The study found contracting CD4+ clones mainly in CM and EM and contracting CD8+ clones in EMRA.

Amplification by 5'RACE using constant-segment primers produced TCR alpha and TCR beta cDNA libraries that carried sample barcodes and UMIs. One entry per CDR3 protein, called by TCRdb with MiXCR from the 5' RACE reads. Of around 310,000 distinct CDR3 sequences in the sample, 20% are singletons; the top ten hold roughly a fifth. Germline assignment: CDR1 SEHNR and CDR2 FQNEAQ (reference sequence). CDR3 length: 15 amino acids. With 1 base clipped from V and 3 bases from J, the junction kept 5 bases outside the gene matches. This clonotype was counted ten times or more. The antigen is unknown. The chain uses TRBV7-9 and TRBJ2-5, with 7 bases fitting TRBD2. The sample consisted of PBMCs or a T cell subset sorted from them (not recorded which). This sequence was found in a man aged 18 to 29 who had mild COVID-19 (a few samples of this study predate the infection). Cell type and time point are not known. CDR3 residues: CASSLGASGEETQYF. The CDR3 bases are TGTGCCAGCAGCTTAGGGGCTAGCGGTGAAGAGACCCAGTACTTC.